The present TCR beta chain was sequenced within a study of identical twins (TCRdb year 2016). For the study in its entirety: TCR alpha and beta repertoires from monozygotic twins, unrelated adults of various ages and cord blood were deep-sequenced to test whether fetal clonotypes persist. To rule out contamination, replicate twin experiments were performed at different times with different library preparation protocols. Results and caveats for the whole study, not just this receptor: In beta out-of-frame sequences, excess twin sharing was weaker, because having fewer shared sequences lowered the signal-to-noise ratio. Compared with coincidental sharing between unrelated individuals, out-of-frame TCR alpha sequences shared between twins had an excess of sequences with low generation probability. Abundant cord blood beta clonotypes had fewer insertions, young adult naive repertoires showed a similar but weaker trend, and memory repertoires showed no such trend. Because the same donors could not be followed over many years, conclusions were based on cross-sectional statistical analysis. Invariant T cells such as MAIT and iNKT could partly confound zero-insertion analyses, though diverse VJ usage argued against this for most clonotypes. In monozygotic twins, out-of-frame TCR alpha sharing was systematically underestimated by recombination models, although the models agreed with sharing between unrelated individuals.

Libraries were constructed by 5' RACE. These reads were obtained on an Illumina HiSeq 2000. A universal primer binding site was introduced by template switching, and a unique molecular identifier was present in the final cDNA, enabling accurate counting of TCR cDNA molecules. Specific primers in the conserved constant-segment region were used to synthesize first-strand cDNA for TCR alpha and beta chains. To control for contamination, every cDNA library was double barcoded, receiving both a SMART-Mk sample barcode and Illumina barcodes. TruSeq adapter sequences along with Illumina sample barcodes were introduced in two successive PCR steps. Sequencing of the TCR alpha and beta cDNA libraries was done on the Illumina HiSeq platform using custom primers. Under the source paper's analysis protocol: MiGEC processed the raw reads to extract unique molecular identifiers, while MiXCR was used to determine the CDR3 positions. Recombination models were inferred per individual with the repgenHMM and IGoR tools using an EM algorithm. The analysis of shared clonotypes was done with the tcR package in R, with sharing normalized by the product of cloneset sizes. To study raw recombination free of thymic and clonal selection effects, out-of-frame nonproductive sequences were analyzed. TCRdb reprocessed the public reads (quality trimming at Q25 with fastp, clone calling with MiXCR) and kept in-frame beta chains. CDR3 protein sequences are deduplicated, and each keeps its most common genes and DNA. Clone size and V and J calls follow TCRdb, not the original study. The sample has some 250,000 distinct CDR3 sequences on record, 6% to 7% of them singletons. 14% to 15% of the sample is held by the ten biggest clonotypes.

Notes on this clonotype: Its specific antigen is unknown. Per-base quality was not reported, and no clone a single base away is much larger than it.

Only healthy Caucasian donors were included. The twin cohort comprised three pairs of female monozygotic twins, all aged roughly 18 to 30 years. Positive isolation kits from Invitrogen were used to isolate the CD4+ and CD8+ T cell populations. Taken from cysteine to phenylalanine, the CDR3 has 16 residues. Only the CDR3 DNA stays, 48 bases, in frame from base 1. The germline V gene specifies MNHEY as CDR1 and SVGEGT as CDR2. The junction shows trimming of 7 bases on V and 8 bases on J, and the gene matches do not reach 14 bases of it. The sample also formed part of further work on T cells expressing NK-cell markers. That second publication adds: Three sorted T-cell subsets (CD3+CD56+NKG2C+, CD3+CD56+NKG2C- and CD3+CD56-NKG2C+) from several donors had their TCR beta-chain repertoires profiled. Among the eight sequenced donors, seven were HCMV-seropositive and one was HCMV-seronegative. To restrict sorting to alphabetaTCR-expressing T cells, an anti-gammadeltaTCR antibody was added in several experiments. In more than five donors, the dominant CD3+CD56+NKG2C+ clonotypes were found to rank among the top 10 CD8+ clonotypes and to make up about 1.0-7.5% of CD8+ T cells. Those dominant clonotypes were again the most abundant among CD3+CD56-NKG2C+ cells in a handful of donors, at about 28.3-65%. Whether the expanded NKG2C-expressing T cell clones were specific for HCMV antigens remained unclear. The eight sequenced donors were randomly selected healthy volunteers, three men and five women. A commercial ELISA kit detecting HCMV-specific IgG in serum was used to determine HCMV serostatus. MIGEC was used to demultiplex reads and group reads by UMI, and MiTCR was used to assemble and quantify clonotypes. Only TCR cDNA sequences supported by at least two reads were kept to exclude erroneous sequences. The tcR package was used for downstream repertoire analysis, and clonotypes were matched between fractions using CDR3 nucleotide sequence together with V segment. VDJmatch was used to annotate antigen specificity against VDJdb, with one amino acid substitution allowed in CDR3.

The source is a young woman in good health. Sequencing input: CD8+ T cells sorted from blood. The sequence links TRBV6-2 or TRBV6-3 to TRBJ2-1, and TRBD1 aligns with 10 junction nucleotides. The CDR3 sequence is CASTYSGTGVYDEQFF. The DNA is TGTGCCAGCACCTATTCCGGGACAGGGGTTTATGATGAGCAGTTCTTC.